These T cell receptor beta chains were read from a single sample in a study of CD8 T cells in Susac syndrome. From the immunoSEQ multiplex PCR reads, TCRdb called clonotypes with MiXCR, one entry per CDR3 protein. This sample has about 250,000 distinct CDR3 sequences, with just under 95% found just once. Sequences were obtained from CD4+ T cells from PBMCs. These receptors were collected from a human donor with multiple sclerosis. Each CDR3 is given with its conserved first and last residue. The D gene is left open where the match is weak. The listing skips clone size in some rows; elsewhere it reads once, few, many or a size class.

-,TRBJ1-5,-,TRBV12-3/TRBV12-4,TGTGCCAGCCGAATATCAGGAGATAGCAATCAGCCCCAGCATTTT,CASRISGDSNQPQHF
-,TRBJ1-6,-,TRBV20-1,TGCAGTGCCCGGACAACCAGCTCCTATAATTCACCCCTCCACTTT,CSARTTSSYNSPLHF
TRBD1,TRBJ2-4,-,TRBV29-1,TGCAGCGTTGAAGGTTACAGGGGATATGGAAACATTCAGTACTTC,CSVEGYRGYGNIQYF
-,TRBJ2-5,once,TRBV5-4,TGTGCCAGCAGCTCGGGACGACAAGGGGGGGAGACCCAGTACTTC,CASSSGRQGGETQYF
-,TRBJ2-6,-,TRBV7-3,TGTGCCAGCAGCTTAATGGGCAGCAGAGTCTCTGGGGCCAACGTCCTGACTTTC,CASSLMGSRVSGANVLTF
-,TRBJ2-5,-,TRBV18,TGTGCCAGCTCCCCCTGGACCGTCGAAGAGACCCAGTACTTC,CASSPWTVEETQYF
TRBD2,TRBJ2-3,once,TRBV7-2,TGTGCCAGCAGCTTAGACGGACTAGCGGGCACAGATACGCAGTATTTT,CASSLDGLAGTDTQYF
-,TRBJ1-1,-,TRBV10-2,TGCGCCAGCAGTGAGGACCCTAAGGGGACTGAAGCTTTCTTT,CASSEDPKGTEAFF
-,TRBJ1-2,-,TRBV4-1,TGCGCCAGCAGCCAAGGACCGTCAGATGGCTACACCTTC,CASSQGPSDGYTF
-,TRBJ2-4,-,TRBV20-1,TGCAGTGCTAGAGGTACAAAGGTTAGCAACATTCAGTACTTC,CSARGTKVSNIQYF
-,TRBJ2-5,-,TRBV15,TGTGCCACCAGCAGAACCCCGGGGGCGCGGAGTGAGACCCAGTACTTC,CATSRTPGARSETQYF
-,TRBJ2-3,-,TRBV5-1,TGCGCCAGCAGCTATAGGGTCGGCCCAGATACGCAGTATTTT,CASSYRVGPDTQYF
-,TRBJ1-1,-,TRBV12-3/TRBV12-4,TGTGCCAGCAGTCCCTGGACGGGTGAAGCTTTCTTT,CASSPWTGEAFF
TRBD2,TRBJ2-5,-,TRBV20-1,TGCAGTGCTAGAGGAGTGACTAGCGGGGGGGCGAGTGAGACCCAGTACTTC,CSARGVTSGGASETQYF
-,TRBJ1-5,-,TRBV6-1,TGTGCCAGCAGCACCCGTTGGACGGACGAAGCGGGTAGTCAGCCCCAGCATTTT,CASSTRWTDEAGSQPQHF
-,TRBJ1-1,-,TRBV6-1,TGTGCCAGCAGTGGGGGGGTAGAGGGGTGGAACACTGAAGCTTTCTTT,CASSGGVEGWNTEAFF
-,TRBJ1-4,-,TRBV10-3,TGTGCCACGGCGGCGGGCTATGAAAAACTGTTTTTT,CATAAGYEKLFF
-,TRBJ1-2,-,TRBV29-1,TGCAGCGTTGAAAGCTCTAATGGCTACACCTTC,CSVESSNGYTF
-,TRBJ1-1,-,TRBV12-5,TGTGCTAGTGGCCCGTCAATGGGCAGTGCGAAGAACACTGAAGCTTTCTTT,CASGPSMGSAKNTEAFF
TRBD2,TRBJ2-3,-,TRBV11-2,TGTGCCAGCAGCATAACGGGCACTAGCGTGTTGCCAGATACGCAGTATTTT,CASSITGTSVLPDTQYF
-,TRBJ1-3,-,TRBV7-2,TGTGCCAGCAGCTTAACAGGGCCAGGGGCAGGAAACACCATATATTTT,CASSLTGPGAGNTIYF
-,TRBJ2-4,-,TRBV25-1,TGTGCCAGCAGTTCGGAGGGTGGGGCCAAAAACATTCAGTACTTC,CASSSEGGAKNIQYF
TRBD1,TRBJ1-1,-,TRBV20-1,TGCAGTGCTATCCCAGGGGGGTTGACTGAAGCTTTCTTT,CSAIPGGLTEAFF
-,TRBJ2-4,-,TRBV6-2/TRBV6-3,TGTGCCAGCAGTTACTCGATCGACAGACAAAACATTCAGTACTTC,CASSYSIDRQNIQYF
TRBD1,TRBJ2-3,-,TRBV5-1,TGCGCCAGCAGCTTGGCTGACAGGGGGCCAGATACGCAGTATTTT,CASSLADRGPDTQYF
-,TRBJ1-2,-,TRBV5-1,TGCGCCAGCAGCGGATCGGGCCCGAGGGGCTACACCTTC,CASSGSGPRGYTF
TRBD2,TRBJ2-1,-,TRBV12-3/TRBV12-4,TGTGCCAGCAGGGTAGCGGGGAGATACAATGAGCAGTTCTTC,CASRVAGRYNEQFF
-,TRBJ2-3,-,TRBV6-4,TGTGCCAGCAGTGACGGGACGGTCACAGATACGCAGTATTTT,CASSDGTVTDTQYF
TRBD1,TRBJ2-2,-,TRBV11-1,TGTGCCAGCAGCTTAAACAGGGGAGACGGGGAGCTGTTTTTT,CASSLNRGDGELFF
-,TRBJ1-5,-,TRBV10-3,TGTGCCATCAGTCCCCATGGGGGGAGTGGGAAGGCCCAGCATTTT,CAISPHGGSGKAQHF
-,TRBJ2-3,-,TRBV5-1,TGCGCCAGCAGCTTGGAGTCAGATACGCAGTATTTT,CASSLESDTQYF
-,TRBJ2-3,-,TRBV6-6,TGTGCCAGCAGTGCGGTCGGGGCTAGCACAGATACGCAGTATTTT,CASSAVGASTDTQYF
-,TRBJ2-2,few,TRBV4-1,TGCGCCAGCAGCCAGGGGCAGGCTCCGAACACCGGGGAGCTGTTTTTT,CASSQGQAPNTGELFF
-,TRBJ1-2,-,TRBV2,TGTGCCAGCATTCGGGGGGCCGCGTCCAAGTATGGCTACACCTTC,CASIRGAASKYGYTF